The text below deals with one T cell receptor beta chain. Its cognate antigen is unknown. The table came from immunoSEQ multiplex PCR; TCRdb's copy has only in-frame clones and leaves some out. The table shows about 32,000 clones, with about 91% occurring only once. The germline V gene has CDR1 SGHTA and CDR2 FQGNSA. V dropped 1 base and J dropped 5 bases, with 11 bases sitting between them. This CDR3 has 14 residues. This record comes from a study of T cells after posttransplantation cyclophosphamide. Findings of the study overall: Recipient CMV seropositivity and CMV reactivation strongly tracked TRB clonality. Skin or GI-infiltrating T cells shared few TRB sequences with blood.

Cells defined as naive were viable CD3+CD4+ or CD3+CD8+ and CCR7+CD45RA+CD45RO-CD95-CD27+CD28+. Peripheral blood was collected from the related graft donor on the marrow donation day. Sequences were obtained from naive CD4+ T cells sorted from blood. This TCR came from a man in his thirties or forties in good health and a related stem cell transplant donor. The chain uses TRBV7-2 and TRBJ2-5, with a possible D match to TRBD1 (7 bases). CDR3 loop: CASSLGRGQETQYF. CDR3 bases: TGTGCCAGCAGCTTAGGGAGGGGGCAGGAGACCCAGTACTTC.